This T cell receptor beta chain was sequenced for a study of CD8 T cells in ankylosing spondylitis. Study outcomes and limitations: CD8+ by phenotype, disease-linked clones were relatively rare in peripheral blood. Characteristic, it appeared, of ankylosing spondylitis blood was a TCR beta motif of eight highly homologous variants.

The ends were cut back, 4 bases at V and 4 bases at J, with 14 bases in the middle. The length of the CDR3 is 15 residues. Library preparation for TCR beta used quantitative 5'-RACE with molecular barcodes. Each CDR3 protein is one row after TCRdb ran MiXCR on the 5' RACE reads. The top ten clones hold approximately 1% of a sample with around 430,000 distinct CDR3 sequences, 17% of them seen once. Of note for this clonotype: Its specificity is not known.

The sequencing sample was made of blood, either unsorted or a sorted T cell fraction (not recorded which). The V gene is TRBV23-1, the J gene TRBJ2-1; D gene unclear. TRBV23-1 is recorded as an ORF, its role being uncertain. This clonotype was obtained from a male donor with ankylosing spondylitis. CDR3: CASSPSGRLYNEQFF. The DNA of the CDR3 is TGCGCCAGCAGTCCATCGGGCCGGTTATACAATGAGCAGTTCTTC.